Below, 7 T cell receptor beta chains from the same sample are listed, as sequenced in a study of control samples from healthy donors and cancer patients. Produced via immunoSEQ multiplex PCR; TCRdb's table is partial and in-frame only. The top ten clones hold about 26% of a sample with under 80,000 clones, roughly 84% of them seen once. Sequenced: blood. The receptors shown here come from a man in his forties or fifties in good health.

The chain carries TRBV6-2 or TRBV6-3 and TRBJ2-5; TRBD1 or TRBD2 may be the D gene (5 bases each). There are 13 residues in the CDR3. V was pared by 6 bases and J by 4 bases, with 12 bases between. Germline V gene lookup returns CDR1 MNHEY and CDR2 SVGEGT. This CDR3 reads CASSPGRAETQYF. DNA of the CDR3: TGTGCCAGCAGCCCAGGGCGGGCAGAGACCCAGTACTTC.

The V gene is TRBV27, the J gene TRBJ1-6; TRBD1 might be the D (6 bases). The CDR3 runs 15 residues. CDR1 is MNHEY and CDR2 is SMNVEV in the germline V gene (reference sequence). Between the trimmed V and J ends, which lost 5 bases and 10 bases, there was a span of 18 bases. This chain's CDR3 is CASSPYQGGRSPLHF. CDR3 bases: TGTGCCAGCAGTCCCTATCAAGGGGGTCGATCACCCCTCCACTTT.

This sequence joins TRBV7-9 and TRBJ2-1; the D is unclear. The germline gives CDR1 SEHNR, CDR2 FQNEAQ (reference sequence). This CDR3 region has 12 residues. V was trimmed by 1 base and J by 8 bases, leaving 6 bases between them. The CDR3 sequence is CASSLEGHEQFF. For the CDR3, the DNA is TGTGCCAGCAGCTTAGAGGGCCATGAGCAGTTCTTC.

In this sample, this clone turned up once. This chain uses TRBV6-5 with TRBJ2-7, with 7 positions matching TRBD2. Looked up from germline, CDR1 is MNHEY and CDR2 is SVGAGI. There are 15 residues in the CDR3. J gave up 4 bases and V 5 bases, and 11 bases lay outside the gene matches. CDR3 DNA: TGTGCCAGCAGTCCGTCGGACGACGGGGGGTACGAGCAGTACTTC. Translation gives CASSPSDDGGYEQYF.

The V call is TRBV7-2, the J call TRBJ1-5; no clear D. CDR1 is SGHTA, CDR2 FQGNSA, per germline. CDR3 length: 14 residues. Between the trimmed V and J ends, which lost 2 bases and 2 bases, there was a span of 7 bases. The CDR3 sequence is CASSLRQGNQPQHF. In DNA form, the CDR3 reads TGTGCCAGCAGCTTAAGGCAGGGCAATCAGCCCCAGCATTTT.

This CDR3 is CASSLGVSLGGRIWAQYF. The CDR3 DNA is TGTGCCAGCAGCTTAGGGGTCTCCCTTGGCGGGCGGATCTGGGCCCAGTACTTC. The chain uses TRBV7-2 and TRBJ2-5, with a weak D call TRBD2 (5 bases). Trimming cost V 1 base and J 9 bases, with 27 bases left between them. This CDR3 region has 18 residues. Germline-derived CDR1 and CDR2 are SGHTA and FQGNSA.

The chain is built from TRBV19 and TRBJ2-2; TRBD2 agrees at 7 bases. The CDR3 is 17 amino acids. Per the germline V gene, CDR1 is LNHDA and CDR2 is SQIVND (reference sequence). The trim removed 0 bases at V and 5 bases at J, leaving 9 bases unmatched. CDR3 bases: TGTGCCAGTAGTATAGATCGAGCGGGATTTAGGACCGGGGAGCTGTTTTTT. Its translation: CASSIDRAGFRTGELFF.